This T cell receptor (beta chain) was recorded in a study of cytomegalovirus exposure and HLA in healthy donors (TCRdb year 2017). For the study in its entirety: According to a later analysis, one platform produced both the 120 validation repertoires and the approximately 660 repertoires of the first cohort. The study was designed to test whether signatures of past pathogen exposure could be identified by cataloging public T cell receptors. Besides the first cohort of hundreds of subjects, a separate validation cohort made up of some 110 different subjects was used. High-throughput TCR immunosequencing, statistical association of individual TCRs with disease status, and machine learning were combined to predict cytomegalovirus infection status. The investigation overall reported the following: It was suggested by the authors that the approach could potentially be generalized to other disease states and immunological phenotypes. In vitro tests confirmed that a few of the cytomegalovirus-associated TCR beta chains recognize cytomegalovirus antigens. A later analysis found that TCRs clustered in the first cohort also tended to co-occur in the roughly 120 validation repertoires, with 90% to 95% of cluster scores above 0. A later analysis lacked HLA typing for the validation cohort, so it scored co-occurrence in that cohort across all 110 or so repertoires. A total of 150 or so TCR beta chains were listed by the study as associated with cytomegalovirus. While some public TCRs were present in many individuals, most TCR sequences turned up only very rarely across donors. In both the original and validation cohorts, the classifier was reported to diagnose cytomegalovirus status with high specificity and sensitivity.

Library construction relied on the immunoSEQ multiplex PCR assay. In the authors' own workflow: A statistical classification framework was built for diagnosing cytomegalovirus status from the catalog of TCR beta chain sequences. The immuneACCESS repertoire file appears here via TCRdb, limited to in-frame rearrangements. These files lack a portion of the clones; in checked studies, under half of the deficit traces to unresolved V genes, and the cause of the others is not known. V, J and clone size derive from that table, while D and trimming were established from the DNA sequence. A total of 200,000 or so clones appear in this sample, around 80% of them only once. The biggest ten clones account for 10% to 15% of the sample. V trim: 2 bases; J trim: 2 bases; unmatched bases: 5. CDR1 and CDR2 are drawn from the germline V gene: ENHRY, SYGVKD. The CDR3 sequence holds 16 residues, the cysteine and phenylalanine included. This entry keeps only the CDR3 DNA: 48 bases, framed from base 1.

As concerns this clone: This receptor's antigen is unknown. The sample holds no much larger clone one base away, and base qualities are not on file.

The donors belonged to the validation cohort of about 120 subjects, which was separate from the roughly 670-subject first cohort. The sequenced sample consisted of PBMCs. The rearrangement joined TRBV10-3 to TRBJ2-1; TRBD2 lines up with 8 middle nucleotides. This clonotype originated in a woman aged 30 to 39 in good health and CMV-seropositive. The nucleotide sequence reads TGTGCCATCAGTGAGACCCTAGCGGGTCCCTACAATGAGCAGTTCTTC. Translated, it gives CAISETLAGPYNEQFF.